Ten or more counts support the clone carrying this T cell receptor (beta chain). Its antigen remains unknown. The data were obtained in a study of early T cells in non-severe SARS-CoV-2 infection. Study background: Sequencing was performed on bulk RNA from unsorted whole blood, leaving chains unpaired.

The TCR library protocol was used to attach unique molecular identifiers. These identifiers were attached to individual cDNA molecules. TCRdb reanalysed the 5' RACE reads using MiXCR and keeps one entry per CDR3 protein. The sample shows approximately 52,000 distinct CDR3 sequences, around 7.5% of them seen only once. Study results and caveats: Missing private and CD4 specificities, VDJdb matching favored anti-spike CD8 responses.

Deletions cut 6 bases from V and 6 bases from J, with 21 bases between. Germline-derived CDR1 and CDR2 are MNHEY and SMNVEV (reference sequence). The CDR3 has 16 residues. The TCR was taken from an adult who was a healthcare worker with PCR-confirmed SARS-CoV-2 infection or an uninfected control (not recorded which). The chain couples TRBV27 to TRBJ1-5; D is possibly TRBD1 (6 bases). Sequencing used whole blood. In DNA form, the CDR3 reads TGTGCCAGCAGCCTGATGACAGGCCGCCAGGGTCAGCCCCAGCATTTT. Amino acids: CASSLMTGRQGQPQHF.